These 32 T cell receptor beta chains came from one sample sequenced in a study of glioma-infiltrating T cells after dendritic cell vaccination. Libraries were prepared by immunoSEQ multiplex PCR; TCRdb keeps only in-frame clonotypes and omits some of them. This table has tens of thousands of clones, around 85% appearing once. Sequencing was performed on blood, taken before dendritic cell vaccination. All receptors come from a human donor with glioblastoma.

This chain connects TRBV7-7 to TRBJ2-5, with 7 nucleotides matching TRBD1. V was clipped by 5 bases and J by 5 bases; unmatched bases: 8. The germline V gene encodes CDR1 SSHAT and CDR2 FNYEAQ (reference sequence). The CDR3 length is 14 residues. Here the CDR3 reads CASSRQGDTETQYF. DNA for the CDR3: TGTGCCAGCAGCCGCCAGGGGGATACGGAGACCCAGTACTTC.

The chain joins TRBV6-4 to TRBJ1-2; tentative D call: TRBD1 (5 bases). The germline CDR1 and CDR2 sequences are MRHNA and SNTAGT. V shed 4 bases and J shed 3 bases, with 9 bases lying between them. The CDR3 has 13 residues. The CDR3 sequence is CASSAGGYYGYTF. CDR3 nucleotide sequence: TGTGCCAGCAGTGCGGGGGGGTACTATGGCTACACCTTC.

In its sample, this clone was seen once. This sequence joins TRBV10-2 and TRBJ2-3; D is ambiguous. The CDR3 extends over 16 amino acids. V was pared by 6 bases and J by 6 bases, with 22 bases between. Per germline, CDR1 WSHSY and CDR2 SAAADI. This CDR3 is CASRAVATLVSDTQYF. The CDR3 nucleotides read TGCGCCAGCAGAGCTGTAGCAACTCTCGTCTCGGATACGCAGTATTTT.

The rearrangement links TRBV7-9 to TRBJ2-1; TRBD2 matches at 12 bases. In germline, CDR1 is SEHNR, CDR2 FQNEAQ (reference sequence). The CDR3 has 13 amino acids. V gave up 5 bases and J gave up 11 bases; unmatched junction bases: 4. CDR3: CASSDRTSGKQFF. The CDR3 coding sequence is TGTGCCAGCAGCGATCGGACTAGCGGGAAGCAGTTCTTC.

This clone was recorded once. The J gene is TRBJ2-5, the V gene TRBV6-1, with 10 bases lining up with TRBD2. Per the germline V gene, CDR1 is MNHNS and CDR2 is SASEGT. V was pared by 8 bases and J by 10 bases, with 16 bases of the junction left unmatched. The CDR3 covers 15 residues. The chain's CDR3 is CASAGPVAGGRGQYF. Written as DNA, the CDR3 is TGTGCCAGCGCCGGTCCGGTAGCGGGGGGCCGGGGCCAGTACTTC.

The chain links TRBV2 to TRBJ2-1; possibly TRBD2 for D (5 bases). The CDR3 is made up of 11 amino acids. The ends were cut back, 5 bases at V and 14 bases at J, with 13 bases in the middle. Looked up from germline, CDR1 is SNHLY and CDR2 is FYNNEI. The chain's CDR3 is CASSLTGFEFF. Here the CDR3 DNA reads TGTGCCAGCAGTCTCACGGGGTTCGAGTTCTTC.

V and J are TRBV6-6 and TRBJ2-2; the match to TRBD1 covers 10 bases. The germline V gene has CDR1 MNHNY and CDR2 SVGAGI (reference sequence). V shed 7 bases and J 3 bases; nucleotides not matched to a gene: 8. This CDR3 has 16 residues. DNA for the CDR3: TGTGCCAGCAACTCTCCGGGACAGGGGTACACCGGGGAGCTGTTTTTT. Its protein product is CASNSPGQGYTGELFF.

The rearrangement joins TRBV13 to TRBJ1-5, with 7 bases aligning to TRBD1. CDR3 length: 19 amino acids. In germline, CDR1 is PRHDT, CDR2 FYEKMQ (reference sequence). V shed 5 bases, J shed 0 bases, and the junction held 16 bases outside the gene matches. The CDR3 protein is CASSLRTGAPGYSNQPQHF. The CDR3 DNA sequence: TGTGCCAGCAGCCTCAGAACAGGGGCTCCTGGATATAGCAATCAGCCCCAGCATTTT. Full variable domain (remainder filled in from reference TRBV13 and TRBJ1-5): AAGVIQSPRHLIKEKRETATLKCYPIPRHDTVYWYQQGPGQDPQFLISFYEKMQSDKGSIPDRFSAQQFSDYHSELNMSSLELGDSALYFCASSLRTGAPGYSNQPQHFGDGTRLSIL.

This chain joins TRBV2 and TRBJ2-7; D remains ambiguous. From germline, CDR1 is SNHLY and CDR2 FYNNEI. The CDR3 runs 11 residues. V was pared by 3 bases and J by 3 bases, with 3 bases between. The CDR3 region has the DNA TGTGCCAGCAGTGATATCTACGAGCAGTACTTC. It yields the protein CASSDIYEQYF.

This clone was recorded only once. The V gene is TRBV5-1, the J gene TRBJ2-3; TRBD2 is a possible D gene (6 bases). Trimming removed 4 bases from V and 0 bases from J, with 9 bases in between. Germline values: CDR1 SGHRS, CDR2 YFSETQ. CDR3 length: 14 residues. The CDR3 DNA sequence: TGCGCCAGCAGCCGGAGGGCTAGCACAGATACGCAGTATTTT. Translated, it gives CASSRRASTDTQYF. Full variable domain (outside the CDR3, taken from reference TRBV5-1 and TRBJ2-3): KAGVTQTPRYLIKTRGQQVTLSCSPISGHRSVSWYQQTPGQGLQFLFEYFSETQRNKGNFPGRFSGRQFSNSRSEMNVSTLELGDSALYLCASSRRASTDTQYFGPGTRLTVL.

The chain uses TRBV28 and TRBJ2-5; possible D gene TRBD1, 8 bases. Germline V CDR1 and CDR2: MDHEN, SYDVKM. V was cut by 4 bases and J by 4 bases, with 16 bases left in between. This CDR3 contains 15 residues. Here the CDR3 reads CASSSLQGGSETQYF. The CDR3 DNA reads as TGTGCCAGCAGTTCCTTACAGGGGGGGTCAGAGACCCAGTACTTC.

The chain has TRBV11-2 and TRBJ2-7; weak D call: TRBD2 (6 bases). This CDR3 comprises 15 residues. V lost 6 bases, J lost 9 bases, and 24 bases lay in between. CDR1 SGHAT and CDR2 FQNNGV come from the germline V gene. Written as DNA, the CDR3 is TGTGCCAGCAGGGTTTTGGGCAGGCCTACGCGGGGGCAGTACTTC. Translated, it gives CASRVLGRPTRGQYF.

The chain employs TRBV6-1 and TRBJ2-7, with TRBD2 matching 11 bases. Germline CDR1 reads MNHNS; CDR2 reads SASEGT. CDR3 length: 15 residues. V dropped 6 bases and J dropped 2; count of bases not matched to a gene: 6. CDR3 region: CASSGGSGRAYEQYF. The CDR3 DNA follows: TGTGCCAGCAGCGGGGGTAGCGGGAGGGCCTACGAGCAGTACTTC.

A remark on this clone: A junction end diverges from the germline sequence, so it may reflect a read error. The chain is built from TRBV10-2 and TRBJ2-1; TRBD2 aligns across 10 bases. Germline CDR1 reads WSHSY; CDR2 reads SAAADI. This CDR3 is built from 16 residues. In DNA form, the CDR3 reads TGCGCCAGCAGTGGGACTAGCGGATCCCTATACAATGGGCAGTTCTTC. It yields the protein CASSGTSGSLYNGQFF.

The gene calls are TRBV28 and TRBJ2-5; 8 nucleotides line up with TRBD2. TRBJ2-7 explains the end of the DNA better; the J call may be wrong. CDR1 and CDR2 from the germline V gene are MDHEN and SYDVKM. This CDR3 is built from 14 residues. CDR3 residues: CASRSGTRAYEQYF. DNA of the CDR3: TGTGCCAGCAGGAGCGGGACTAGAGCCTACGAGCAGTACTTC.

The gene calls are TRBV5-1 and TRBJ2-2; 9 nucleotides agree with TRBD1. J was trimmed by 0 bases and V by 0 bases; bases with no gene match: 0. This CDR3 has 16 amino acids. Per the germline V gene, CDR1 is SGHRS and CDR2 is YFSETQ. This CDR3 is CASSLGDRANTGELFF. CDR3 nucleotides: TGCGCCAGCAGCTTGGGGGACAGGGCGAACACCGGGGAGCTGTTTTTT.

The J gene is TRBJ1-4, the V gene TRBV5-1; D gene uncertain. The ends were cut back, 0 bases at V and 6 bases at J, with 12 bases in the middle. The CDR3 runs 15 residues. In germline, CDR1 is SGHRS, CDR2 YFSETQ. The CDR3 sequence is CASSLVGAKDEKLFF. The CDR3 DNA sequence: TGCGCCAGCAGCTTGGTCGGAGCTAAGGATGAAAAACTGTTTTTT.

The gene calls are TRBV6-5 and TRBJ2-5; TRBD1 is a possible D gene (7 bases). CDR1 and CDR2 from the germline V gene are MNHEY and SVGAGI. Trimming took 8 bases from V and 9 from J, leaving 25 bases between them. The CDR3 is 15 residues long. The CDR3 nucleotides are TGTGCCAGCGCGACCCAGGGGGGCAGCCGAGGGTCCCAGTACTTC. The encoded protein is CASATQGGSRGSQYF.

The V and J genes are TRBV2 and TRBJ2-1; TRBD2 might be the D (5 bases). Looked up from germline, CDR1 is SNHLY and CDR2 is FYNNEI. This CDR3 is 15 amino acids long. Trimming cost V 0 bases and J 0 bases, with 6 bases left between them. CDR3 DNA sequence: TGTGCCAGCAGTGAAGCGGGAGACTCCTACAATGAGCAGTTCTTC. Encoded protein: CASSEAGDSYNEQFF.

The V gene is TRBV6-1, the J gene TRBJ1-5; tentative D call: TRBD1 (5 bases). The V end lost 3 bases, the J end lost 6 bases, and 6 bases lay between the germline ends. The CDR3 contains 12 residues. Germline V CDR1 and CDR2: MNHNS, SASEGT. The CDR3 loop is CASSDRVQPQHF. In DNA, the CDR3 is TGTGCCAGCAGTGACAGGGTTCAGCCCCAGCATTTT.

This clone was seen a handful of times. V is TRBV19 and J is TRBJ2-7; D might be TRBD2 (5 bases). V dropped 3 bases and J dropped 2 bases, with 14 bases sitting between them. Per germline, CDR1 LNHDA and CDR2 SQIVND (reference sequence). CDR3 size: 15 residues. CDR3 sequence (DNA): TGTGCCAGTAGTATGATGGGGAGAGTTGCCTACGAGCAGTACTTC. Amino acids: CASSMMGRVAYEQYF.

The chain employs TRBV19 and TRBJ2-2; D might be TRBD2 (6 bases). The CDR3 consists of 14 residues. V dropped 4 bases and J dropped 6 bases, with 12 bases sitting between them. Looked up from germline, CDR1 is LNHDA and CDR2 is SQIVND (reference sequence). The CDR3 DNA sequence: TGTGCCAGTAGTAACGGGGGACGGGCCGGGGAGCTGTTTTTT. This gives the protein CASSNGGRAGELFF.

The chain uses TRBV5-1 and TRBJ1-3, with 9 bases fitting TRBD1. This CDR3 has 16 residues. In germline, CDR1 is SGHRS, CDR2 YFSETQ. Trimming removed 4 bases from V and 7 bases from J; junction bases left unmatched: 12. This chain's CDR3 is CASSVTGTGFVNTIYF. The CDR3 region has the DNA TGCGCCAGCAGCGTGACCGGGACAGGGTTTGTGAACACCATATATTTT.

The chain uses TRBV7-2 and TRBJ2-1; D might be TRBD2 (6 bases). The CDR3 has 12 residues. V was shortened by 1 base and J by 8 bases, with 6 bases between the two germline ends. Germline V gives CDR1 SGHTA, CDR2 FQGNSA. The CDR3 sequence is CASSLGGDEQFF. CDR3 in DNA: TGTGCCAGCAGCTTAGGGGGGGATGAGCAGTTCTTC.

V and J are TRBV6-6 and TRBJ2-5; 7 nucleotides line up with TRBD2. The CDR3 is made up of 14 amino acids. With 8 bases clipped from V and 0 bases from J, the junction kept 6 bases outside the gene matches. Per germline, CDR1 MNHNY and CDR2 SVGAGI (reference sequence). CDR3 sequence (DNA): TGTGCCAGCGGAACGGGGGGAAACCAAGAGACCCAGTACTTC. It yields the protein CASGTGGNQETQYF.

The chain's CDR3 is CASSTYGNTEAFF. CDR3 sequence (DNA): TGCGCCAGCAGCACCTACGGGAACACTGAAGCTTTCTTT. The chain uses TRBV5-1 and TRBJ1-1, with unresolved D. The CDR3 totals 13 residues. The V gene lost 4 bases and the J gene lost 1 base, with 8 bases spanning the gap. Germline values: CDR1 SGHRS, CDR2 YFSETQ.

This clone was found once. The chain uses TRBV6-6 and TRBJ1-2; D gene ambiguous. The V and J ends lost 5 bases and 8 bases respectively, with 21 bases between them. This CDR3 region has 15 residues. From germline, CDR1 is MNHNY and CDR2 SVGAGI (reference sequence). CDR3 protein: CASSTPLANQPGYTF. CDR3 in DNA: TGTGCCAGCAGTACCCCTTTGGCAAATCAACCGGGCTACACCTTC.

The chain couples TRBV9 to TRBJ1-3; D uncertain. Between the trimmed V and J ends, which lost 0 bases and 4 bases, there was a span of 14 bases. Germline CDR1 reads SGDLS; CDR2 reads YYNGEE. There are 16 residues in the CDR3. The CDR3 nucleotides read TGTGCCAGCAGCGTAGAAACGGGTCTAAGAGGAAACACCATATATTTT. It yields the protein CASSVETGLRGNTIYF.

The chain employs TRBV13 and TRBJ1-1; 7 bases match TRBD1. Trimming took 0 bases from V and 5 from J; bases not matched to a gene: 9. This CDR3 region has 16 residues. Per the germline V gene, CDR1 is PRHDT and CDR2 is FYEKMQ (reference sequence). CDR3 region: CASSLGLAGGRTEAFF. The CDR3 nucleotides read TGTGCCAGCAGCTTAGGCCTAGCAGGGGGTAGGACTGAAGCTTTCTTT.

Only a few counts were recorded for this clone. The gene calls are TRBV7-2 and TRBJ1-3, with no clear D. The CDR3 is made up of 14 amino acids. The germline V and J ends were trimmed by 3 bases and 0 bases, with 6 bases remaining between them. The germline gives CDR1 SGHTA, CDR2 FQGNSA. The CDR3 sequence is CASSFLSSGNTIYF. The CDR3 DNA follows: TGTGCCAGCAGCTTCCTCAGCTCTGGAAACACCATATATTTT. The full variable domain, completed using reference TRBV7-2 and TRBJ1-3, is GAGVSQSPSNKVTEKGKDVELRCDPISGHTALYWYRQSLGQGLEFLIYFQGNSAPDKSGLPSDRFSAERTGGSVSTLTIQRTQQEDSAVYLCASSFLSSGNTIYFGEGSWLTVV.

As for this clone: At one boundary the junction diverges from the germline segment, which might be a read error. The chain combines TRBV7-7 with TRBJ2-2, with 8 bases that match TRBD1. CDR1 is SSHAT and CDR2 is FNYEAQ in the germline V gene (reference sequence). The CDR3 covers 16 residues. This CDR3 is CASSLTTGANTGELFF. The CDR3 DNA reads as TGTGCTAGCAGCCTGACGACAGGGGCAAACACCGGGGAGCTGTTTTTT.

V gene TRBV2 combines with J gene TRBJ2-3, with 11 positions matching TRBD2. Unmatched junction bases numbered 7, after V lost 7 bases and J lost 1 base. CDR3 length: 16 amino acids. CDR1 and CDR2 from the germline V gene are SNHLY and FYNNEI. The CDR3 region is CASTGTSGYRTDTQYF. CDR3 sequence (DNA): TGTGCCAGCACAGGGACTAGCGGTTACCGCACAGATACGCAGTATTTT.